This is a list of T cell receptor beta chains from one sample in a study of CD8+ T cells in alopecia areata. Sequencing was performed with immunoSEQ multiplex PCR; in TCRdb, only in-frame clones are kept and a portion is missing. The sample has 98,000 or so clones, under 60% seen once. Input material: NKG2D-low CD8+ T cells sorted from blood. The receptors shown here come from a human donor with alopecia areata. Each CDR3 is given with its conserved first and last residue. A D gene is named only where the DNA matches it firmly. Some rows mark clone size as missing; the rest say once, few, many or name a class of expanded clone.

CASSEIGRALDEQYF	TGTGCCAGCAGTGAAATTGGCAGGGCCCTCGACGAGCAGTACTTC	NA	TRBV6-1	15	NA	TRBJ2-7
CASSAETGSSYEQYF	TGTGCCAGCAGCGCAGAGACAGGATCCTCCTACGAGCAGTACTTC	few	TRBV9	15	NA	TRBJ2-7
CASSFRLAETTDTQYF	TGTGCCAGCAGCTTCCGACTAGCGGAGACCACAGATACGCAGTATTTT	NA	TRBV13	16	TRBD2	TRBJ2-3
CASSPGTVPTDTQYF	TGTGCCAGCAGCCCCGGGACAGTACCCACAGATACGCAGTATTTT	NA	TRBV9	15	TRBD1	TRBJ2-3
CASSLRGPFDEQFF	TGCGCCAGCAGCTTAAGAGGGCCCTTCGATGAGCAGTTCTTC	NA	TRBV5-1	14	NA	TRBJ2-1
CASSAPEDAYEQYF	TGTGCCAGCAGTGCCCCGGAGGACGCCTACGAGCAGTACTTC	few	TRBV28	14	NA	TRBJ2-7
CASRAGFTGELFF	TGTGCCAGCAGGGCGGGTTTCACCGGGGAGCTGTTTTTT	once	TRBV6-5	13	NA	TRBJ2-2
CASSLEGGGGNEQFF	TGTGCCAGCAGCTTAGAAGGCGGAGGAGGGAATGAGCAGTTCTTC	NA	TRBV7-6	15	NA	TRBJ2-1
CASSFAESSYEQYF	TGCGCCAGCAGCTTCGCCGAAAGCTCCTACGAGCAGTACTTC	NA	TRBV5-1	14	NA	TRBJ2-7
CASSQRLAGVGEQFF	TGTGCCAGCAGCCAACGACTAGCGGGAGTCGGTGAGCAGTTCTTC	few	TRBV7-2	15	TRBD2	TRBJ2-1
CSVSGWDRNNEQFF	TGCAGCGTTTCGGGCTGGGACAGAAACAATGAGCAGTTCTTC	few	TRBV29-1	14	TRBD1	TRBJ2-1
CASATTTDTQYF	TGTGCCAGTGCGACCACCACAGATACGCAGTATTTT	NA	TRBV28	12	NA	TRBJ2-3
CASRLGTSLRDGYTF	TGTGCCAGCAGACTCGGGACCTCATTGCGGGATGGCTACACCTTC	few	TRBV28	15	NA	TRBJ1-2
CASSIRLADVGEQYF	TGTGCCAGTAGTATTCGACTAGCCGATGTGGGCGAGCAGTACTTC	NA	TRBV19	15	TRBD2	TRBJ2-7
CASSLSINYGYTF	TGTGCCAGCAGTTTATCAATTAACTATGGCTACACCTTC	NA	TRBV27	13	NA	TRBJ1-2
CASSRSWGREETQYF	TGCGCCAGCAGCCGGAGCTGGGGGAGGGAAGAGACCCAGTACTTC	NA	TRBV5-1	15	TRBD2	TRBJ2-5
CASSPLRGRLDEQYF	TGTGCCAGCAGCCCTCTTCGGGGGCGTCTAGACGAGCAGTACTTC	NA	TRBV7-2	15	NA	TRBJ2-7
CASSIVSTGLNQPQHF	TGTGCCAGTAGTATCGTCTCCACAGGTCTCAATCAGCCCCAGCATTTT	few	TRBV19	16	NA	TRBJ1-5
CASSWAPGDWGNNEQFF	TGTGCCAGCTCTTGGGCTCCGGGCGACTGGGGAAACAATGAGCAGTTCTTC	NA	TRBV28	17	NA	TRBJ2-1
CASSLSTEQFF	TGCGCCAGCAGCTTGTCTACAGAGCAGTTCTTC	few	TRBV5-1	11	NA	TRBJ2-1
CASSWVGAETQYF	TGCGCCAGCAGCTGGGTGGGGGCAGAGACCCAGTACTTC	NA	TRBV5-1	13	NA	TRBJ2-5
CASSPGQASYEQYF	TGTGCCAGTAGTCCTGGGCAGGCTTCCTACGAGCAGTACTTC	few	TRBV19	14	NA	TRBJ2-7
CASSPAGNYNEQFF	TGCGCCAGCAGCCCAGCGGGAAACTACAATGAGCAGTTCTTC	few	TRBV5-1	14	TRBD2	TRBJ2-1
CASNRIGQGRQAFF	TGTGCCAGCAACCGCATCGGACAGGGACGTCAAGCTTTCTTT	NA	TRBV27	14	TRBD1	TRBJ1-1
CASSLCLGVLAGKTQYF	TGTGCCAGCAGTTTATGTCTCGGGGTGTTAGCTGGAAAGACCCAGTACTTC	NA	TRBV27	17	NA	TRBJ2-5
CASSLVTTGAGELFF	TGCGCCAGCAGCTTGGTTACGACAGGGGCCGGGGAGCTGTTTTTT	NA	TRBV5-1	15	TRBD1	TRBJ2-2
CASSLGRARGYTF	TGTGCCAGCAGCTTAGGCAGGGCCCGTGGCTACACCTTC	NA	TRBV13	13	NA	TRBJ1-2
CASSFRTSPGELFF	TGTGCCAGCAGCTTTCGGACTAGCCCCGGGGAGCTGTTTTTT	few	TRBV5-6	14	TRBD2	TRBJ2-2
CASSLISGKEYEQFF	TGTGCCAGCAGCCTTATTAGCGGGAAGGAGTATGAGCAGTTCTTC	NA	TRBV2	15	TRBD2	TRBJ2-1
CASSLLAGTSTDTQYF	TGCGCCAGCAGCCTCCTAGCGGGAACTAGCACAGATACGCAGTATTTT	NA	TRBV4-1	16	TRBD2	TRBJ2-3
CASMTKEHTDTQYF	TGTGCCAGCATGACAAAGGAACACACAGATACGCAGTATTTT	NA	TRBV6-1	14	NA	TRBJ2-3
CASSLVLGEYNEQFF	TGCGCCAGCAGCTTGGTGCTTGGGGAGTACAATGAGCAGTTCTTC	NA	TRBV5-1	15	NA	TRBJ2-1
CARTTGFSYEQYF	TGTGCCAGGACAACAGGGTTCTCCTACGAGCAGTACTTC	NA	TRBV25-1	13	NA	TRBJ2-7
CAWTAQRGEAFF	TGTGCCTGGACGGCGCAGCGTGGTGAAGCTTTCTTT	NA	TRBV30	12	NA	TRBJ1-1
CASSLDAGNQPQHF	TGTGCCAGCAGCTTAGATGCGGGCAATCAGCCCCAGCATTTT	few	TRBV7-9	14	NA	TRBJ1-5
CASSLSRTSGILDTQYF	TGTGCCAGCAGCTTATCACGGACTAGCGGGATACTTGATACGCAGTATTTT	NA	TRBV7-8	17	TRBD2	TRBJ2-3
CASSKRVDGNQPQHF	TGTGCCAGCAGTAAAAGGGTAGATGGCAATCAGCCCCAGCATTTT	NA	TRBV9	15	NA	TRBJ1-5
CASSSSRDEAFF	TGTGCCAGCAGCAGTTCCAGGGATGAAGCTTTCTTT	NA	TRBV7-8	12	NA	TRBJ1-1
CASSAYRGDPFF	TGTGCCAGCAGCGCATACAGGGGGGACCCGTTCTTC	once	TRBV13	12	TRBD1	TRBJ2-1
CASSLLPRGSTEAFF	TGTGCCAGCAGTCTCCTCCCAAGGGGGAGCACTGAAGCTTTCTTT	NA	TRBV27	15	NA	TRBJ1-1
CASSYLAGELSYNEQFF	TGTGCCAGCAGCTACCTAGCGGGAGAGTTGTCCTACAATGAGCAGTTCTTC	few	TRBV7-9	17	TRBD2	TRBJ2-1
CASSLHFSQGNQPQHF	TGTGCCAGCAGTTTACATTTCAGTCAGGGCAATCAGCCCCAGCATTTT	NA	TRBV28	16	NA	TRBJ1-5
CASSLVGFQGFNYGYTF	TGTGCCAGCAGCTTGGTTGGTTTCCAGGGGTTCAACTATGGCTACACCTTC	once	TRBV5-4	17	NA	TRBJ1-2
CASSQVSTDTQYF	TGCGCCAGCAGCCAAGTTAGCACAGATACGCAGTATTTT	NA	TRBV4-1	13	NA	TRBJ2-3
CASSLRSGELFF	TGTGCCAGCAGCTTGAGATCCGGGGAGCTGTTTTTT	NA	TRBV13	12	NA	TRBJ2-2
CASSQSGTTSSYSPLHF	TGTGCCAGCAGCCAATCTGGGACAACTTCATCCTATTCACCCCTCCACTTT	NA	TRBV14	17	NA	TRBJ1-6
CASSLSSGEVPEAFF	TGTGCCAGCAGTTTATCATCAGGGGAGGTCCCTGAAGCTTTCTTT	NA	TRBV27	15	NA	TRBJ1-1
CASSVGRALGYTF	TGTGCCAGCAGTGTCGGACGGGCCCTCGGCTACACCTTC	NA	TRBV27	13	NA	TRBJ1-2
CASSHRDSNYEQYF	TGTGCCAGCAGCCACCGGGACAGCAACTACGAGCAGTACTTC	NA	TRBV7-9	14	TRBD1	TRBJ2-7
CASSLGQREQYF	TGTGCCAGCAGCTTAGGGCAGAGGGAGCAGTACTTC	NA	TRBV7-2	12	NA	TRBJ2-7
CASSPRTAGLTQYF	TGTGCCAGCAGCCCCCGGACCGCAGGCTTGACCCAGTACTTC	once	TRBV7-9	14	NA	TRBJ2-5
CASSLRGTGLETQYF	TGTGCCAGCAGTTTACGGGGGACAGGTCTGGAGACCCAGTACTTC	NA	TRBV28	15	TRBD1	TRBJ2-5
CASSYSSYNEQFF	TGTGCCAGCAGTTACTCTTCCTACAATGAGCAGTTCTTC	NA	TRBV27	13	NA	TRBJ2-1
CASSGTPYEQYF	TGTGCCAGCAGCGGGACACCTTACGAGCAGTACTTC	NA	TRBV14	12	NA	TRBJ2-7
CASSSSGTRPQETQYF	TGTGCCAGCAGCTCCAGCGGGACTAGACCCCAAGAGACCCAGTACTTC	NA	TRBV5-4	16	TRBD2	TRBJ2-5